This T cell receptor beta chain was sequenced during a study of blood T cell repertoires in COVID-19. Only in-frame clones appear in the TCRdb table, and some are missing; sequencing was by immunoSEQ multiplex PCR. This sample carries 50,000 to 80,000 clones, 88% of them seen once, and the ten largest clones take less than 55%. Germline loops: CDR1 SGHRS, CDR2 YFSETQ. The CDR3 runs to 15 residues. V dropped 4 bases and J dropped 4 bases, with 14 bases sitting between them. This TCR was recovered from a woman aged 55-69 years with COVID-19, enrolled during active disease. The sample was peripheral blood. The genes are TRBV5-1 and TRBJ2-2; possible D gene TRBD1, 6 bases. The CDR3 spells CASSPQDSTTGELFF. In nucleotides, the CDR3 is TGCGCCAGCAGCCCGCAGGACAGTACCACCGGGGAGCTGTTTTTT.